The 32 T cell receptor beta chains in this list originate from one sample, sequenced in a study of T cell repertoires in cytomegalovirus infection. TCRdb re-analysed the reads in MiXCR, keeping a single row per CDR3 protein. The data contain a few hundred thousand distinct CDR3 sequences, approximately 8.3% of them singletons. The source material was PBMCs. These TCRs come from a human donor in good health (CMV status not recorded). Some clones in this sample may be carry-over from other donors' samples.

CDR3 coding DNA: TGCAGTGCTAGAGCATGGGTGAATGAGCAGTTCTTC. This encodes CSARAWVNEQFF. This sequence joins TRBV20-1 and TRBJ2-1, with unresolved D. The CDR3 runs 12 residues. The germline V and J ends were trimmed by 1 base and 7 bases, with 8 bases remaining between them. From germline, CDR1 is DFQATT and CDR2 SNEGSKA (reference sequence).

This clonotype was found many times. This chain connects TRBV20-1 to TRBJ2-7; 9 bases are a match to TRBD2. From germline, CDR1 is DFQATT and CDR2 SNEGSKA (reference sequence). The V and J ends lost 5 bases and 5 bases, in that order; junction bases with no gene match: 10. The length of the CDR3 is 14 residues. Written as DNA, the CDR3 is TGCAGTGCTGTGCGGGAGGGCCAAATGCACGAGCAGTACTTC. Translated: CSAVREGQMHEQYF.

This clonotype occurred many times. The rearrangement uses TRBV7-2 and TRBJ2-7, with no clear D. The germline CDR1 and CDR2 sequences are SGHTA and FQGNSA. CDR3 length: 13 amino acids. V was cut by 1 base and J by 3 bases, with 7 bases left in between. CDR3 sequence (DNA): TGTGCCAGCAGCTTAGGATGGCGCTACGAGCAGTACTTC. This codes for CASSLGWRYEQYF.

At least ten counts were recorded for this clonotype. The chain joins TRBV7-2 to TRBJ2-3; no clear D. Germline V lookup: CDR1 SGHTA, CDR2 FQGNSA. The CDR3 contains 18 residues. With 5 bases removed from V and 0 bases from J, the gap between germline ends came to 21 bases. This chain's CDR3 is CASSPSWIRVSSTDTQYF. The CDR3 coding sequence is TGTGCCAGCAGCCCGTCTTGGATTAGGGTCTCCAGCACAGATACGCAGTATTTT.

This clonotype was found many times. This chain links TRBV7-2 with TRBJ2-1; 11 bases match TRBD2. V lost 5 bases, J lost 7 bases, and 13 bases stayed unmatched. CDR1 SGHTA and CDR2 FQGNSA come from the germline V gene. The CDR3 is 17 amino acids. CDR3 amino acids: CASSKRGTSGSRNEQFF. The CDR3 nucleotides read TGTGCCAGCAGCAAACGAGGAACTAGCGGGAGCCGAAATGAGCAGTTCTTC.

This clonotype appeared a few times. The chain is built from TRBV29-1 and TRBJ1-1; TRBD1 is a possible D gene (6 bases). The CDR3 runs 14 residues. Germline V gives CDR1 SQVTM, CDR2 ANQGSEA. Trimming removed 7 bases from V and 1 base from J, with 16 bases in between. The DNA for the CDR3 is TGCAGCGCTGATTTGTCACAGGGGAACACTGAAGCTTTCTTT. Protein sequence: CSADLSQGNTEAFF. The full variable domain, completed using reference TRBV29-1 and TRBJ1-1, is SAVISQKPSRDICQRGTSLTIQCQVDSQVTMMFWYRQQPGQSLTLIATANQGSEATYESGFVIDKFPISRPNLTFSTLTVSNMSPEDSSIYLCSADLSQGNTEAFFGQGTRLTVV.

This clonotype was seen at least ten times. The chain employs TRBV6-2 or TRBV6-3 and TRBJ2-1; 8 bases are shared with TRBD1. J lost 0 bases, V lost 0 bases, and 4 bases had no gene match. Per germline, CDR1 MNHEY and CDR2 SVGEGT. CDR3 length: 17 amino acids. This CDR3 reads CASSYSSTGASYNEQFF. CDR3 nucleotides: TGTGCCAGCAGTTACTCCTCGACAGGGGCCTCCTACAATGAGCAGTTCTTC.

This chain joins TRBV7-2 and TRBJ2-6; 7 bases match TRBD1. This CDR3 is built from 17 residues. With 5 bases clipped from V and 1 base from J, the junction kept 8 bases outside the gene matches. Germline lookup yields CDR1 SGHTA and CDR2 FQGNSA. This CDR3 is CASSPTGQSSGANVLTF. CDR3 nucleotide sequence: TGTGCCAGCAGCCCGACAGGGCAATCTTCTGGGGCCAACGTCCTGACTTTC.

The CDR3 spells CASSLRRGVETQYF. CDR3 coding DNA: TGTGCCAGCAGCTTAAGGCGGGGGGTCGAGACCCAGTACTTC. The V call is TRBV11-3, the J call TRBJ2-5; 8 bases match TRBD2. V was pared by 2 bases and J by 5 bases, with 4 bases of the junction left unmatched. The CDR3 extends over 14 amino acids. Germline-derived CDR1 and CDR2 are SGHNT and YENEEA.

As DNA, the CDR3 is TGTGCCAGCAGCTTGCCCCCCCCTAGCCCCGAGCAGTACTTC. Translation gives CASSLPPPSPEQYF. The J gene is TRBJ2-7, the V gene TRBV5-5; D possibly corresponds to TRBD2 (5 bases). Trimming took off 1 base at V and 6 bases at J, with 14 bases between the two ends. The CDR3 length is 14 residues. Germline CDR1 reads SGHKS; CDR2 reads YYEKEE (reference sequence).

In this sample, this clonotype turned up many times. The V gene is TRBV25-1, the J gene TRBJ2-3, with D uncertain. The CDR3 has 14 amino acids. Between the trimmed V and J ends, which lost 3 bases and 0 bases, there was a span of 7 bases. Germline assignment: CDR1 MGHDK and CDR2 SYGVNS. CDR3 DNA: TGTGCCAGCAGTGAGGAACAGAGCACAGATACGCAGTATTTT. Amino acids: CASSEEQSTDTQYF.

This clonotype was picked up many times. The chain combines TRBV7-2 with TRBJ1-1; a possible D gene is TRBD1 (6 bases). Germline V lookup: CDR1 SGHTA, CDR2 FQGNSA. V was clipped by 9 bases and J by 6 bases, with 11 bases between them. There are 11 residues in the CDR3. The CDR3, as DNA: TGTGCCAGTCGGACAGTTTCTGAAGCTTTCTTT. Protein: CASRTVSEAFF.

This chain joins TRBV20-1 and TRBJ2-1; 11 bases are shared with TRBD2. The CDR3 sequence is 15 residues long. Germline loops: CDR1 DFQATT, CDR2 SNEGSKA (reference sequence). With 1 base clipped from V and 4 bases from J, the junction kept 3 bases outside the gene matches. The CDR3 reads CSARGLAGSYNEQFF. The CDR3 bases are TGCAGTGCTAGAGGACTAGCGGGGTCTTACAATGAGCAGTTCTTC.

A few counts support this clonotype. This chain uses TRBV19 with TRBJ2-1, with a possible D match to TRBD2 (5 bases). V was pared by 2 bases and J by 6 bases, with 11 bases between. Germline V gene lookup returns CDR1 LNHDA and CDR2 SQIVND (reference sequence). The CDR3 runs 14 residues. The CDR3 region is CASSISLAGNEQFF. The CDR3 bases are TGTGCCAGTAGTATAAGTCTAGCAGGCAATGAGCAGTTCTTC.

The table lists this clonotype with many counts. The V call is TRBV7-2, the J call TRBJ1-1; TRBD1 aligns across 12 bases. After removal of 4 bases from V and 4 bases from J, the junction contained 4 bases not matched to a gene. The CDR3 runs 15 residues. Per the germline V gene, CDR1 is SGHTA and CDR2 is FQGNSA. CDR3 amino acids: CASSWWGQGATEAFF. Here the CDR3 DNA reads TGTGCCAGCAGCTGGTGGGGACAGGGGGCCACTGAAGCTTTCTTT.

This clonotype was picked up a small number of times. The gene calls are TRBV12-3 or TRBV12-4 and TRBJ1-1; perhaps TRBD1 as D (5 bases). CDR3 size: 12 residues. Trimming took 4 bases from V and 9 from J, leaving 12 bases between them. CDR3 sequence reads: CASSWDGRQAFF. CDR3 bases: TGTGCCAGCAGTTGGGACGGGCGTCAAGCTTTCTTT.

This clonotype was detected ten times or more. CDR3 in amino acids: CASSRPGEALNYGYTF. The CDR3 DNA follows: TGTGCCAGCAGCCGGCCGGGGGAAGCGCTTAACTATGGCTACACCTTC. The V and J genes are TRBV7-2 and TRBJ1-2, with TRBD1 as a possible D gene (5 bases). The CDR3 spans 16 residues. In germline, CDR1 is SGHTA, CDR2 FQGNSA. Trimming left V 5 bases short and J 1 base short, with 17 bases between.

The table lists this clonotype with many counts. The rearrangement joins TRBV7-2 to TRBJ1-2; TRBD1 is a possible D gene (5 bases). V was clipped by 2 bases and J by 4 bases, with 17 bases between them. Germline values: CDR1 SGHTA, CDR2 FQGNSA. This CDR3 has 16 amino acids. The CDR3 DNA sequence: TGTGCCAGCAGCTTACAGGGAACTCGCCCTAGCTATGGCTACACCTTC. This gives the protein CASSLQGTRPSYGYTF.

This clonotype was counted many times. DNA of the CDR3: TGTGCCAGCAGCTTAACAGGGGGCGATTCACCCCTCCACTTT. Its protein is CASSLTGGDSPLHF. This chain connects TRBV7-3 to TRBJ1-6, with 7 bases that match TRBD1. Trimming at V came to 0 bases and at J to 8 bases, leaving 1 base not matched to a gene. CDR1 is SGHTA and CDR2 is FQGTGA in the germline V gene. CDR3 size: 14 residues.

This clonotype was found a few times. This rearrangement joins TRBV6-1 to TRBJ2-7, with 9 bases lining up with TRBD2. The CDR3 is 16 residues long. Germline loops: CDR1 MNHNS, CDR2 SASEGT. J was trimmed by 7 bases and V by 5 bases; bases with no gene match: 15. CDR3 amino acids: CASSPSQVAGVREQYF. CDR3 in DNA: TGTGCCAGCAGTCCCTCCCAGGTAGCGGGAGTACGGGAGCAGTACTTC.

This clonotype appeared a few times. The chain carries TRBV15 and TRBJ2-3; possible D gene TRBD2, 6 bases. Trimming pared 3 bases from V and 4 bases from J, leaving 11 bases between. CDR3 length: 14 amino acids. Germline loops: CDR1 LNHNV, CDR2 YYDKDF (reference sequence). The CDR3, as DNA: TGTGCCACCAGCAGGACTAGGGAAGCAGATACGCAGTATTTT. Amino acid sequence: CATSRTREADTQYF.

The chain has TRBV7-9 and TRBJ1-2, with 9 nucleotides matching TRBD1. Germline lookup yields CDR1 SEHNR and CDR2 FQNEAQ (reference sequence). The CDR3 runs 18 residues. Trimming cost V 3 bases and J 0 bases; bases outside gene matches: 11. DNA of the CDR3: TGTGCCAGCAGCTTCAACCGGGACAGGGCAGGGACTAACTATGGCTACACCTTC. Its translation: CASSFNRDRAGTNYGYTF. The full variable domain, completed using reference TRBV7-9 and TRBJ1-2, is DTGVSQNPRHKITKRGQNVTFRCDPISEHNRLYWYRQTLGQGPEFLTYFQNEAQLEKSRLLSDRFSAERPKGSFSTLEIQRTEQGDSAMYLCASSFNRDRAGTNYGYTFGSGTRLTVV.

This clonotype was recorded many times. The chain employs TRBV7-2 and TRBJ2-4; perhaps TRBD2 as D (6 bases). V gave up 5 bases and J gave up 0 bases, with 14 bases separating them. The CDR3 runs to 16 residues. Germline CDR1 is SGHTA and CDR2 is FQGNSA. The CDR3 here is CASSLAGTQAKNIQYF. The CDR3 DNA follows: TGTGCCAGCAGCCTGGCGGGGACCCAAGCCAAAAACATTCAGTACTTC.

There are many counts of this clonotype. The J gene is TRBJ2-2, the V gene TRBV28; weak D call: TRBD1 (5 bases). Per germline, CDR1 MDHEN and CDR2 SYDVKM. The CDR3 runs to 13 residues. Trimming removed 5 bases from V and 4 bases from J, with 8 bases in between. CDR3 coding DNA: TGTGCCAGCAGTCAGGGTACCACCGGGGAGCTGTTTTTT. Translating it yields CASSQGTTGELFF.

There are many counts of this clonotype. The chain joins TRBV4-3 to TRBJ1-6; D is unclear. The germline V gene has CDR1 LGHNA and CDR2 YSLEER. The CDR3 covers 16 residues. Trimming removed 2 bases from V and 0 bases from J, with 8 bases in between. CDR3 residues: CASSQSASSYNSPLHF. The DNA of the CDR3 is TGCGCCAGCAGCCAATCAGCGAGCTCCTATAATTCACCCCTCCACTTT.

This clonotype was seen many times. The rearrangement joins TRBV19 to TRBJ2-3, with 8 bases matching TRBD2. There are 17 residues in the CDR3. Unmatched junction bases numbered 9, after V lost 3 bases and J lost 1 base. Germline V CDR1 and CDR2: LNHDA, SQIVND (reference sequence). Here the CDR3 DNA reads TGTGCCAGTAGTATGCCCTCGGGCGGGGGGCGCACAGATACGCAGTATTTT. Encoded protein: CASSMPSGGGRTDTQYF.

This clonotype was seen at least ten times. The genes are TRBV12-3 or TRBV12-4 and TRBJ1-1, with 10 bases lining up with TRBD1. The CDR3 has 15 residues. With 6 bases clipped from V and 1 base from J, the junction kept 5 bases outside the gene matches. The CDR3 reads CASRRTGGSNTEAFF. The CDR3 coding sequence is TGTGCCAGCAGACGGACAGGGGGATCGAACACTGAAGCTTTCTTT.

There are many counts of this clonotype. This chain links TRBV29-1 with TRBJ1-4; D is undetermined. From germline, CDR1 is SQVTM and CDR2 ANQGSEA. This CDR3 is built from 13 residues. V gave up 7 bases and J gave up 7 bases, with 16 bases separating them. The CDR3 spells CSAETLLGEKLFF. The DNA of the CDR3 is TGCAGCGCAGAGACACTCCTCGGTGAAAAACTGTTTTTT.

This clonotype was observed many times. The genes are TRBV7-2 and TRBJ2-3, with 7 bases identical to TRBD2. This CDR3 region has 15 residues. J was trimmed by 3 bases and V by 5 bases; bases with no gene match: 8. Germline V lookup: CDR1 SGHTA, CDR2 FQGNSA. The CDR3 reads CASSKDRAGTDTQYF. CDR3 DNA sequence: TGTGCCAGCAGCAAAGATCGAGCGGGAACAGATACGCAGTATTTT.

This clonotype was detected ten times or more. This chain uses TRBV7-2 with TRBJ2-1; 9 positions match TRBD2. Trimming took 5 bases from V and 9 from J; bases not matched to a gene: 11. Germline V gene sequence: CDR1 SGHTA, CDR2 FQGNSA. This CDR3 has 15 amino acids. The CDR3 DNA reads TGTGCCAGCAGCCTCGTCGGAGCGGGAGGAGGTGAGCAGTTCTTC. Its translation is CASSLVGAGGGEQFF.

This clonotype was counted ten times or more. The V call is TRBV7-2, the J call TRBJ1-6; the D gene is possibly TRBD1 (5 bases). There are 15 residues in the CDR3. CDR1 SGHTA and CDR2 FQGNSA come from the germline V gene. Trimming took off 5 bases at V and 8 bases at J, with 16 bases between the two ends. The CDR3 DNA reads TGTGCCAGCAGCCCCTCAGGGAGCAGGGATTCACCCCTCCACTTT. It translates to CASSPSGSRDSPLHF.

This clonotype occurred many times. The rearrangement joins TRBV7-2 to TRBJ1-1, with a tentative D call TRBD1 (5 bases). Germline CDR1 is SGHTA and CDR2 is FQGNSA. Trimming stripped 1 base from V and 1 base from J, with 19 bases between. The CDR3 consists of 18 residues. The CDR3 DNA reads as TGTGCCAGCAGCTTAGACCCCACGAGGGGTTGGACGAACACTGAAGCTTTCTTT. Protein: CASSLDPTRGWTNTEAFF.